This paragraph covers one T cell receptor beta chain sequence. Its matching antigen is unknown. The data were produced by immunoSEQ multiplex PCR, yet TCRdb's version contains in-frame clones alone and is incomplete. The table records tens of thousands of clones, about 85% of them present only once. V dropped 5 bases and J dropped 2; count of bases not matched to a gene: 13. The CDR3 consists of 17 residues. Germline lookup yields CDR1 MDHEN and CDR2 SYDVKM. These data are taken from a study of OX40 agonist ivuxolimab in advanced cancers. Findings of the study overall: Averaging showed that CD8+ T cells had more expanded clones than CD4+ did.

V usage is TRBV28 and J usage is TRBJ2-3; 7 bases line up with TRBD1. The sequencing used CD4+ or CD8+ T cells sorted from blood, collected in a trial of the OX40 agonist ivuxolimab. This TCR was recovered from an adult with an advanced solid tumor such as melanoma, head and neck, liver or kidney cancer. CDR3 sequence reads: CASSPHMGQLLTDTQYF. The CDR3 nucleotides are TGTGCCAGCAGTCCTCACATGGGACAGCTCCTCACAGATACGCAGTATTTT.